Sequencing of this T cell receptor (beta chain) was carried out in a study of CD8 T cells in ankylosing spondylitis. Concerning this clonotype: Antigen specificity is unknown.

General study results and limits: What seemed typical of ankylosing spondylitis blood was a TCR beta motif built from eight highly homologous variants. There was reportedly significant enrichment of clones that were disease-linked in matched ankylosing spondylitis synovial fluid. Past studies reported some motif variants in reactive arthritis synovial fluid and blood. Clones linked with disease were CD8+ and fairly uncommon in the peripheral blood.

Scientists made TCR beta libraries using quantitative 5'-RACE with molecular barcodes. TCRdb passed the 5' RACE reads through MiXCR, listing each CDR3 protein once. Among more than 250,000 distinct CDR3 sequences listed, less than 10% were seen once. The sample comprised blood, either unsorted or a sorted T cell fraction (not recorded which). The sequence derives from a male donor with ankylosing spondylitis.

CDR3 residues: CASSLVGLTDTQYF. Here the CDR3 DNA reads TGCGCCAGCAGCTTGGTCGGACTAACAGATACGCAGTATTTT. This chain uses TRBV5-1 with TRBJ2-3; D might be TRBD2 (6 bases). The germline gives CDR1 SGHRS, CDR2 YFSETQ. V lost 0 bases to trimming and J lost 3 bases, with 8 bases between them. The CDR3 has 14 residues.